This passage covers 25 T cell receptor beta chains from one sample sequenced in a study of blood T cell repertoires in COVID-19. Assay used: immunoSEQ multiplex PCR; TCRdb lists only in-frame clones, some missing. The table records some 490,000 clones, roughly nine tenths of them present only once. The source material was PBMCs or T cells enriched from blood (not recorded which). All receptors come from a woman aged 55-69 years who had recovered from COVID-19.

CDR3 amino acids: CAISEGGYGYTF. CDR3 nucleotides: TGTGCCATCAGTGAGGGGGGGTATGGCTACACCTTC. This sequence joins TRBV10-3 and TRBJ1-2; a possible D gene is TRBD1 (5 bases). Trimming removed 2 bases at V and 5 bases at J, with 6 bases between. This CDR3 has 12 residues. Germline loops: CDR1 ENHRY, CDR2 SYGVKD.

The chain has TRBV25-1 and TRBJ1-4; a possible D gene is TRBD1 (5 bases). Germline V gene sequence: CDR1 MGHDK, CDR2 SYGVNS. The CDR3 runs 13 residues. The CDR3 sequence is CADPGTRNEKLFF. CDR3 nucleotide sequence: TGTGCTGACCCCGGGACTAGAAATGAAAAACTGTTTTTT.

The chain recombines TRBV6-5 with TRBJ1-1; D is perhaps TRBD1 (6 bases). There are 15 residues in the CDR3. Trimming left V 5 bases short and J 3 bases short, with 16 bases between. The germline CDR1 and CDR2 sequences are MNHEY and SVGAGI. The CDR3 is CASSRAGGADTEAFF. As DNA, the CDR3 is TGTGCCAGCAGTCGCGCGGGGGGGGCGGACACTGAAGCTTTCTTT.

This clone was recorded once. This rearrangement joins TRBV24-1 to TRBJ1-5; 7 bases line up with TRBD1. The V gene's germline CDR1 is KGHDR and CDR2 SFDVKD. CDR3 length equals 15 residues. Trimming cost V 4 bases and J 4 bases; bases outside gene matches: 6. CDR3 sequence (DNA): TGTGCCACCAGTGAAACCAGGGGGAAGAATCAGCCCCAGCATTTT. Protein product: CATSETRGKNQPQHF.

This clone appeared once. The genes are TRBV5-4 and TRBJ2-5; D possibly corresponds to TRBD1 (6 bases). V gave up 3 bases and J gave up 4 bases, with 16 bases separating them. Per the germline V gene, CDR1 is SGHNT and CDR2 is YYREEE (reference sequence). There are 15 residues in the CDR3. The CDR3 is CASSSKGEGGETQYF. CDR3 sequence (DNA): TGTGCCAGCAGCTCAAAGGGCGAAGGGGGAGAGACCCAGTACTTC.

A word on this clone: Other nucleotide sequences in the sample specify the same CDR3. The V and J genes are TRBV7-9 and TRBJ1-1; TRBD1 matches 7 bases. The germline V gene has CDR1 SEHNR and CDR2 FQNEAQ (reference sequence). The CDR3 extends over 15 amino acids. With 5 bases clipped from V and 0 bases from J, the junction kept 6 bases outside the gene matches. In DNA, the CDR3 is TGTGCCAGCAGCCCGCGACAGGGACTGAACACTGAAGCTTTCTTT. Encoded protein: CASSPRQGLNTEAFF.

This clone was observed a few times. The chain recombines TRBV2 with TRBJ1-5; TRBD1 agrees at 12 bases. Germline V CDR1 and CDR2: SNHLY, FYNNEI. V shed 11 bases and J 7 bases; nucleotides not matched to a gene: 12. This CDR3 is built from 15 residues. The CDR3 region has the DNA TGTGCCTCCTCCCGTACGGGACAGGGGGCCCAGCCCCAGCATTTT. Its translation: CASSRTGQGAQPQHF.

This chain uses TRBV5-1 with TRBJ1-1, with TRBD1 matching 9 bases. The length of the CDR3 is 14 residues. V shed 2 bases and J 5 bases; nucleotides not matched to a gene: 4. In germline, CDR1 is SGHRS, CDR2 YFSETQ. The DNA of the CDR3 is TGCGCCAGCAGCTTTGGGACAGGGAGGACTGAAGCTTTCTTT. Residues: CASSFGTGRTEAFF.

The V and J genes are TRBV6-1 and TRBJ2-7, with D hard to call. CDR1 and CDR2 (germline): MNHNS, SASEGT. The CDR3 is made up of 12 amino acids. The V gene lost 1 base and the J gene lost 12 bases, with 13 bases spanning the gap. The CDR3 reads CASSEVTAVRYV. The CDR3 DNA sequence: TGTGCCAGCAGTGAAGTAACCGCCGTCAGGTACGTC.

The chain has TRBV7-9 and TRBJ2-7; D unresolved. In germline, CDR1 is SEHNR, CDR2 FQNEAQ (reference sequence). CDR3 length equals 12 residues. V was shortened by 0 bases and J by 7 bases, with 7 bases between the two germline ends. Here the CDR3 reads CASSLAPVEQYF. As DNA, the CDR3 is TGTGCCAGCAGCTTAGCCCCCGTTGAGCAGTACTTC. Full variable domain (remainder filled in from reference TRBV7-9 and TRBJ2-7): DTGVSQNPRHKITKRGQNVTFRCDPISEHNRLYWYRQTLGQGPEFLTYFQNEAQLEKSRLLSDRFSAERPKGSFSTLEIQRTEQGDSAMYLCASSLAPVEQYFGPGTRLTVT.

V usage is TRBV12-3 or TRBV12-4 and J usage is TRBJ1-2, with unresolved D. The CDR3 totals 12 residues. The ends were cut back, 8 bases at V and 8 bases at J, with 15 bases in the middle. The CDR3 DNA sequence: TGTGCCAGCTCCAGGAAGGCGCACGGCTACACCTTC. Protein sequence: CASSRKAHGYTF.

The table lists this clone with a count of one. Other nucleotide sequences from this sample produce the same CDR3. The rearrangement uses TRBV18 and TRBJ1-6; 8 positions match TRBD1. The CDR3 extends over 13 amino acids. CDR1 KGHSH and CDR2 LQKENI come from the germline V gene. Trimming cost V 2 bases and J 10 bases; bases outside gene matches: 1. CDR3 bases: TGTGCCAGCTCACCAGACAGGGGCTCACCCCTCCACTTT. It encodes CASSPDRGSPLHF.

This chain joins TRBV5-5 and TRBJ2-3; the D gene is possibly TRBD1 (6 bases). The germline CDR1 and CDR2 sequences are SGHKS and YYEKEE (reference sequence). The CDR3 length is 17 residues. V was shortened by 4 bases and J by 4 bases, with 22 bases between the two germline ends. The CDR3 region is CASSNIDRPMGPDTQYF. DNA for the CDR3: TGTGCCAGCAGCAATATAGACAGGCCCATGGGGCCAGATACGCAGTATTTT.

V and J are TRBV24-1 and TRBJ1-5, with TRBD1 identical over 7 bases. V gave up 4 bases and J gave up 4 bases; unmatched junction bases: 6. This CDR3 region has 15 residues. CDR1 is KGHDR, CDR2 SFDVKD, per germline. The CDR3: CATSDPLQGNQPQHF. The CDR3 coding sequence is TGTGCCACCAGTGACCCCTTACAGGGGAATCAGCCCCAGCATTTT.

The V and J genes are TRBV9 and TRBJ2-2; D gene unclear. Germline-derived CDR1 and CDR2 are SGDLS and YYNGEE. Trimming removed 0 bases from V and 5 bases from J, with 2 bases in between. CDR3 length: 12 amino acids. The CDR3 sequence: CASSVATGELFF. As DNA, the CDR3 is TGTGCCAGCAGCGTAGCTACCGGGGAGCTGTTTTTT.

This rearrangement joins TRBV7-6 to TRBJ1-1; 7 bases map to TRBD1. Trimming at V came to 2 bases and at J to 3 bases, leaving 6 bases not matched to a gene. Germline V gene sequence: CDR1 SGHVS, CDR2 FNYEAQ. This CDR3 has 15 residues. CDR3 amino acids: CASSLTSTGDTEAFF. The CDR3 bases are TGTGCCAGCAGCTTAACCTCCACAGGGGACACTGAAGCTTTCTTT.

This clone was counted between two and nine times. The V gene is TRBV18, the J gene TRBJ1-1, with D perhaps TRBD1 (6 bases). Germline CDR1 and CDR2: KGHSH and LQKENI. Trimming shortened V by 6 bases and J by 2 bases, and 13 bases separated the two germline ends. The CDR3 spans 14 residues. The chain's CDR3 is CASSRQAINTEAFF. The CDR3 DNA follows: TGTGCCAGCTCTCGACAGGCCATTAACACTGAAGCTTTCTTT.

V and J are TRBV10-3 and TRBJ2-7, with 8 bases fitting TRBD2. V shed 7 bases, J shed 6 bases, and the junction held 5 bases outside the gene matches. Per germline, CDR1 ENHRY and CDR2 SYGVKD. CDR3 length equals 12 residues. The CDR3 loop reads CAIMSGGGEQYV. In DNA form, the CDR3 reads TGTGCCATCATGAGCGGGGGTGGCGAGCAGTACGTC.

Only a few counts were recorded for this clone. The chain links TRBV7-6 to TRBJ2-2, with 7 bases fitting TRBD1. With V trimmed by 5 bases and J by 1 base, 4 bases remained unmatched. Germline loops: CDR1 SGHVS, CDR2 FNYEAQ. CDR3 length: 15 amino acids. The CDR3 spells CASSPGQKNTGELFF. The CDR3, as DNA: TGTGCCAGCAGCCCGGGACAGAAGAACACCGGGGAGCTGTTTTTT.

V is TRBV28 and J is TRBJ2-2; TRBD2 matches 7 bases. V was pared by 8 bases and J by 4 bases, with 10 bases of the junction left unmatched. Germline-derived CDR1 and CDR2 are MDHEN and SYDVKM. CDR3 length: 15 amino acids. CDR3 sequence: CASSLPGGITGELFF. As DNA, the CDR3 is TGTGCCAGCTCGCTACCGGGGGGTATCACCGGGGAGCTGTTTTTT.

This clone appeared once. The chain links TRBV19 to TRBJ1-5; weak D call: TRBD1 (5 bases). CDR3 size: 15 residues. CDR1 is LNHDA, CDR2 SQIVND, per germline (reference sequence). V was trimmed by 0 bases and J by 6 bases, leaving 12 bases between them. CDR3 region: CASSIDEAGSQPQHF. CDR3 nucleotides: TGTGCCAGTAGTATAGATGAGGCAGGGTCTCAGCCCCAGCATTTT.

As to this clone: This same CDR3 is encoded by further DNA sequences in the sample. This rearrangement joins TRBV18 to TRBJ2-3; no clear D gene. CDR3 length: 13 amino acids. Looked up from germline, CDR1 is KGHSH and CDR2 is LQKENI. Trimming took 3 bases from V and 5 from J, leaving 9 bases between them. For the CDR3, the DNA is TGTGCCAGCTCACCGTCGGGTGGAGATACGCAGTATTTT. It translates to CASSPSGGDTQYF.

The chain joins TRBV9 to TRBJ2-7; 8 bases are shared with TRBD1. The CDR3 is made up of 15 amino acids. The V segment lost 0 bases and the J segment 3 bases; nucleotides outside the gene matches: 5. CDR1 and CDR2 (germline): SGDLS, YYNGEE. The CDR3 DNA reads TGTGCCAGCAGCGTAGCCCAGGGGGCGATCTACGAGCAGTACTTC. Translation: CASSVAQGAIYEQYF.

The chain combines TRBV12-1 with TRBJ1-5; TRBD1, the table's D call, lacks a check against the DNA. TRBV12-1 is a recognized pseudogene. The CDR3 is made up of 15 amino acids. CDR3 sequence: CASSLDSDGNQPQHF. The CDR3 nucleotides read TGTGCCAGCAGTCTCGACAGCGACGGCAATCAGCCCCAGCATTTT.

V usage is TRBV10-1 and J usage is TRBJ2-3; D possibly corresponds to TRBD1 (5 bases). V lost 0 bases and J 0 bases, leaving 7 bases between the germline ends. The CDR3 spans 15 residues. Germline V CDR1 and CDR2: WNHNN, SYGVQD (reference sequence). CDR3 nucleotide sequence: TGCGCCAGCAGTGAGTCAAGGGGTAGCACAGATACGCAGTATTTT. Encoded protein: CASSESRGSTDTQYF.